The 32 T cell receptor beta chains listed next were all sequenced from one sample in a study of blood T cell repertoires in COVID-19. Sequencing was performed with immunoSEQ multiplex PCR; in TCRdb, only in-frame clones are kept and a portion is missing. The sample has 300,000 to 400,000 clones, roughly 90% seen once. Sequencing was done on a sample of peripheral blood. These receptors all come from a woman aged 45-59 years with active or convalescent COVID-19.

V gene TRBV14 combines with J gene TRBJ2-5, with 12 bases fitting TRBD2. CDR1 is SGHDN and CDR2 is FVKESK in the germline V gene. The CDR3 contains 18 residues. V was pared by 2 bases and J by 4 bases, with 11 bases of the junction left unmatched. DNA of the CDR3: TGTGCCAGCAGCCAACCGAAGGCCGGACTAGCGGGATCAGAGACCCAGTACTTC. Residues: CASSQPKAGLAGSETQYF.

The chain employs TRBV2 and TRBJ1-6, with D possibly TRBD1 on 5 matching bases. V shed 5 bases and J shed 8 bases, with 16 bases lying between them. There are 15 residues in the CDR3. In germline, CDR1 is SNHLY, CDR2 FYNNEI. CDR3 loop: CASSQEGATHSPLHF. DNA for the CDR3: TGTGCCAGCAGTCAGGAAGGGGCCACGCATTCACCCCTCCACTTT.

This chain connects TRBV4-2 to TRBJ2-7, with 12 bases lining up with TRBD2. Germline CDR1 LGHNA, CDR2 YNFKEQ. Trimming cost V 5 bases and J 5 bases; bases outside gene matches: 7. The CDR3 length is 15 residues. In DNA, the CDR3 is TGTGCCAGCAGCGAACGACTAGCGGGAGTGGACGAGCAGTACTTC. It translates to CASSERLAGVDEQYF.

This chain uses TRBV3-1 (or the pseudogene TRBV3-2) with TRBJ1-1; 7 bases are a match to TRBD1. J was trimmed by 7 bases and V by 4 bases; bases with no gene match: 3. This CDR3 comprises 12 residues. Germline V gene lookup returns CDR1 LGHDT and CDR2 YNNKEL (reference sequence). The DNA of the CDR3 is TGTGCCAGCAGCCTACAGGGGCTTGAAGCTTTCTTT. Amino acid sequence: CASSLQGLEAFF.

The count of this clone is one. The gene calls are TRBV28 and TRBJ2-5; D might be TRBD1 (6 bases). This CDR3 is 14 amino acids long. V gave up 9 bases and J gave up 5 bases, with 19 bases separating them. The germline gives CDR1 MDHEN, CDR2 SYDVKM. CDR3 loop: CASIGTIQGETQYF. CDR3 in DNA: TGTGCCAGTATAGGGACAATCCAGGGGGAGACCCAGTACTTC.

J is TRBJ1-2 and V is TRBV7-2; D remains unclear. Germline V gives CDR1 SGHTA, CDR2 FQGNSA. The CDR3 length is 13 residues. Trimming pared 3 bases from V and 4 bases from J, leaving 9 bases between. The CDR3 nucleotides read TGTGCCAGCAGCTTCAAGGGAGCCTATGGCTACACCTTC. Amino acids: CASSFKGAYGYTF.

The sample holds one count of this clone. This chain uses TRBV7-9 with TRBJ1-1, with 11 positions matching TRBD1. Germline V CDR1 and CDR2: SEHNR, FQNEAQ (reference sequence). The V and J ends lost 5 bases and 4 bases, in that order; junction bases with no gene match: 9. The CDR3 has 16 residues. CDR3 amino acids: CASSPFPGTGGTEAFF. CDR3 in DNA: TGTGCCAGCAGCCCCTTCCCGGGGACAGGGGGCACTGAAGCTTTCTTT.

The chain employs TRBV18 and TRBJ1-2, with 9 positions matching TRBD1. CDR1 is KGHSH, CDR2 LQKENI, per germline. After removal of 1 base from V and 7 bases from J, the junction contained 4 bases not matched to a gene. This CDR3 is built from 14 residues. The CDR3 sequence is CASSPRTGEGGYTF. The DNA for the CDR3 is TGTGCCAGCTCACCACGGACAGGGGAAGGTGGCTACACCTTC.

V is TRBV7-2 and J is TRBJ2-1, with TRBD2 matching over 7 bases. Germline values: CDR1 SGHTA, CDR2 FQGNSA. The CDR3 spans 18 residues. Germline trimming cut 7 bases from V and 4 bases from J; bases unmatched to any gene: 19. The CDR3 protein is CASTLAGGSSGLYNEQFF. In DNA, the CDR3 is TGTGCCAGCACCCTAGCAGGTGGCTCTAGCGGTCTATACAATGAGCAGTTCTTC.

The rearrangement links TRBV6-5 to TRBJ1-5; tentative D call: TRBD1 (5 bases). Germline CDR1 is MNHEY and CDR2 is SVGAGI. V lost 0 bases and J lost 0, with 9 bases in between. This CDR3 is built from 16 residues. The CDR3 loop is CASSYSGTDSNQPQHF. CDR3 DNA sequence: TGTGCCAGCAGTTACTCGGGGACTGATAGCAATCAGCCCCAGCATTTT.

This chain joins TRBV4-3 and TRBJ2-7, with a possible D match to TRBD1 (6 bases). The germline V gene has CDR1 LGHNA and CDR2 YSLEER. V shed 3 bases and J shed 0 bases, with 12 bases lying between them. The CDR3 consists of 15 residues. CDR3 sequence: CASSHGQQNSYEQYF. For the CDR3, the DNA is TGCGCCAGCAGCCACGGACAGCAGAACTCCTACGAGCAGTACTTC.

The rearrangement links TRBV28 to TRBJ2-7; the D is unclear. Germline assignment: CDR1 MDHEN and CDR2 SYDVKM. This CDR3 contains 13 residues. The V gene lost 3 bases and the J gene lost 6 bases, with 12 bases spanning the gap. CDR3 nucleotide sequence: TGTGCCAGCAGTTTGCGGAGTCCGGGCGAGCAGTACTTC. It codes for CASSLRSPGEQYF.

The genes are TRBV5-6 and TRBJ1-6, with TRBD1 identical over 7 bases. CDR3 length: 16 residues. V trimming: 4 bases; J trimming: 6 bases; junction bases outside the gene matches: 10. Germline V gene sequence: CDR1 SGHDT, CDR2 YYEEEE. CDR3 protein: CASSGTGTVFNSPLHF. The CDR3 DNA reads TGTGCCAGCAGCGGAACCGGGACAGTTTTTAATTCACCCCTCCACTTT.

The rearrangement uses TRBV18 and TRBJ2-7; D is undetermined. Trimming stripped 6 bases from V and 5 bases from J, with 11 bases between. From germline, CDR1 is KGHSH and CDR2 LQKENI. This CDR3 has 12 amino acids. Here the CDR3 reads CASSPDSNEQYF. The CDR3 nucleotides read TGTGCCAGCTCCCCCGACTCAAACGAGCAGTACTTC.

The J gene is TRBJ1-2, the V gene TRBV12-3 or TRBV12-4; D might be TRBD1 (6 bases). The V gene lost 3 bases and the J gene lost 8 bases, with 13 bases spanning the gap. The CDR3 runs to 13 residues. The chain's CDR3 is CASSLGHPEGYTF. For the CDR3, the DNA is TGTGCCAGCAGTTTGGGACACCCGGAGGGCTACACCTTC.

This chain joins TRBV3-1 (or the pseudogene TRBV3-2) and TRBJ2-5; perhaps TRBD1 as D (5 bases). Germline V gene sequence: CDR1 LGHDT, CDR2 YNNKEL (reference sequence). The V end was cut by 1 base, the J end by 4 bases, with 16 bases between. The CDR3 is 16 residues long. CDR3 sequence (DNA): TGTGCCAGCAGCCAAGGCCGACAGCTAAACCCAGAGACCCAGTACTTC. Encoded protein: CASSQGRQLNPETQYF.

This chain connects TRBV30 to TRBJ1-2; D unclear. The CDR3 length is 10 residues. The V end lost 7 bases, the J end lost 2 bases, and 5 bases lay between the germline ends. CDR1 is GTSNPN, CDR2 SVGIG, per germline (reference sequence). The CDR3 coding sequence is TGTGCCTTTACAAACTATGGCTACACCTTC. Its protein is CAFTNYGYTF. The variable domain in full, with the rest retrieved from reference TRBV30 and TRBJ1-2, is SQTIHQWPATLVQPVGSPLSLECTVEGTSNPNLYWYRQAAGRGLQLLFYSVGIGQISSEVPQNLSASRPQDRQFILSSKKLLLSDSGFYLCAFTNYGYTFGSGTRLTVV.

Only one count was recorded for this clone. The CDR3 loop is CASSQQRALAAYEQYF. The CDR3 DNA reads as TGCGCCAGCAGCCAACAGAGAGCGCTAGCTGCCTACGAGCAGTACTTC. J is TRBJ2-7 and V is TRBV4-1; a weak D match, TRBD2 (5 bases). Germline V gene data show CDR1 as MGHRA and CDR2 as YSYEKL. Trimming left V 2 bases short and J 2 bases short, with 16 bases between. This CDR3 is 16 amino acids long.

The chain is built from TRBV6-2 or TRBV6-3 and TRBJ2-3, with 7 bases identical to TRBD1. V shed 4 bases and J 4 bases; nucleotides not matched to a gene: 5. Germline V CDR1 and CDR2: MNHEY, SVGEGT. The CDR3 loop spans 14 amino acids. The CDR3 sequence: CASSSTGSADTQYF. The CDR3 bases are TGTGCCAGCAGTTCGACAGGGTCAGCAGATACGCAGTATTTT.

The rearrangement uses TRBV5-1 and TRBJ2-7, with D tentatively TRBD2 (6 bases). This CDR3 region has 12 residues. V lost 2 bases and J 6 bases, leaving 9 bases between the germline ends. The germline gives CDR1 SGHRS, CDR2 YFSETQ. The chain's CDR3 is CASSLGGLEQYF. DNA for the CDR3: TGCGCCAGCAGCTTAGGAGGGCTCGAGCAGTACTTC.

This chain joins TRBV24-1 and TRBJ2-2; D gene ambiguous. The V gene's germline CDR1 is KGHDR and CDR2 SFDVKD. Trimming removed 5 bases from V and 3 bases from J, with 6 bases in between. This CDR3 has 13 amino acids. The CDR3 DNA sequence: TGTGCCACCAGTGTGTCGGACACCGGGGAGCTGTTTTTT. Translating gives CATSVSDTGELFF.

The CDR3 nucleotides are TGTGCCTGGAGTGTACGAGGGAGCTACGAGCAGTACTTC. Translated: CAWSVRGSYEQYF. The chain uses TRBV30 and TRBJ2-7, with D possibly being TRBD2 (5 bases). Trimming stripped 0 bases from V and 3 bases from J, with 9 bases between. This CDR3 spans 13 amino acids. CDR1 GTSNPN and CDR2 SVGIG come from the germline V gene (reference sequence).

A note on this clone: The sample holds other DNA sequences that translate to the same CDR3. The V call is TRBV7-3, the J call TRBJ2-2; 8 nucleotides line up with TRBD1. This CDR3 has 14 residues. Germline V gene lookup returns CDR1 SGHTA and CDR2 FQGTGA. With 4 bases clipped from V and 5 bases from J, the junction kept 3 bases outside the gene matches. The CDR3 DNA reads as TGTGCCAGCAGCTCTCAGGGGGCGACCGGGGAGCTGTTTTTT. This gives the protein CASSSQGATGELFF.

The chain is built from TRBV2 and TRBJ2-3; no clear D gene. The germline V and J ends were trimmed by 8 bases and 3 bases, with 18 bases remaining between them. Looked up from germline, CDR1 is SNHLY and CDR2 is FYNNEI. This CDR3 spans 15 amino acids. The CDR3 DNA reads TGTGCCAGCGGAGCGACCGCTCCGTGGACAGATACGCAGTATTTT. Amino acid sequence: CASGATAPWTDTQYF.

The rearrangement links TRBV30 to TRBJ1-1, with 8 positions matching TRBD1. The CDR3 loop spans 15 amino acids. CDR1 is GTSNPN, CDR2 SVGIG, per germline (reference sequence). The V segment lost 0 bases and the J segment 1 base; nucleotides outside the gene matches: 4. In DNA form, the CDR3 reads TGTGCCTGGAGTGTGAAGACAGGGGAGAACACTGAAGCTTTCTTT. It translates to CAWSVKTGENTEAFF.

This clone was seen a few times. The J gene is TRBJ2-7, the V gene TRBV30; unclear D gene. Germline CDR1 and CDR2: GTSNPN and SVGIG (reference sequence). The V end lost 3 bases, the J end lost 3 bases, and 12 bases lay between the germline ends. The CDR3 sequence is 13 residues long. DNA for the CDR3: TGTGCCTGGAGGAGTCCCGTCCGCTACGAGCAGTACTTC. Translated, it gives CAWRSPVRYEQYF.

The chain's CDR3 is CASSFSGVEQFF. The CDR3 coding sequence is TGTGCCAGCAGTTTTAGCGGGGTTGAGCAGTTCTTC. The gene calls are TRBV27 and TRBJ2-1, with 8 bases lining up with TRBD2. Germline CDR1 MNHEY, CDR2 SMNVEV (reference sequence). The CDR3 extends over 12 amino acids. Losses at the gene ends were 3 bases for V and 9 bases for J; bases not matched to a gene: 1.

The chain recombines TRBV6-2 or TRBV6-3 with TRBJ1-1; 9 bases line up with TRBD1. Germline trimming cut 5 bases from V and 3 bases from J; bases unmatched to any gene: 7. Germline CDR1 is MNHEY and CDR2 is SVGEGT. The CDR3 runs 15 residues. The CDR3 spells CASSDWTGADTEAFF. CDR3 bases: TGTGCCAGCAGTGACTGGACAGGGGCGGACACTGAAGCTTTCTTT.

J is TRBJ1-4 and V is TRBV19; D is ambiguous. The CDR3 has 13 amino acids. Germline CDR1 and CDR2: LNHDA and SQIVND (reference sequence). V gave up 6 bases and J gave up 4 bases, with 9 bases separating them. The CDR3 loop is CASRKSRNEKLFF. The CDR3 DNA reads as TGTGCCAGTAGAAAGAGCCGTAATGAAAAACTGTTTTTT.

J is TRBJ1-1 and V is TRBV9; 10 positions match TRBD1. CDR1 SGDLS and CDR2 YYNGEE come from the germline V gene. V shed 3 bases and J 2 bases; nucleotides not matched to a gene: 13. The CDR3 consists of 18 residues. The CDR3 DNA is TGTGCCAGCAGCGGGGGTACGGGACAGGGGCGGAGAAACACTGAAGCTTTCTTT. As protein: CASSGGTGQGRRNTEAFF.

This chain joins TRBV27 and TRBJ1-2; TRBD1 matches at 7 bases. Trimming removed 2 bases from V and 3 bases from J; junction bases left unmatched: 3. The CDR3 is 14 residues long. Germline V lookup: CDR1 MNHEY, CDR2 SMNVEV (reference sequence). CDR3 sequence (DNA): TGTGCCAGCAGTTTAAGGGACAGAGACTATGGCTACACCTTC. Its translation: CASSLRDRDYGYTF.

The CDR3 DNA sequence: TGTGCCAGCAGCTCCCCCCAGGGGAACACCGGGGAGCTGTTTTTT. Translation: CASSSPQGNTGELFF. This sequence joins TRBV13 and TRBJ2-2; a weak D match, TRBD1 (5 bases). CDR3 size: 15 residues. Germline lookup yields CDR1 PRHDT and CDR2 FYEKMQ (reference sequence). Trimming removed 4 bases from V and 1 base from J, with 10 bases in between.